This TCR beta chain originates from a study of blood T cells in healthy people across ages. CDR1 and CDR2 from the germline V gene are SGDLS and YYNGEE. Deletions cut 4 bases from V and 5 bases from J, with 15 bases between. The CDR3 has 14 residues. This clonotype was counted between two and nine times. No antigen is known for it. The draw of peripheral blood yielded ten milliliters from each donor. Study-wide points: When set beside aged donors, long-lived donors presented more naive CD4+ cells and higher diversity.

It was with a sample-barcoded 5' primer and a J-beta primer mix that a second PCR of about 6 to 12 cycles was run. TCRdb itself ran the 5' RACE reads through MiXCR, one entry per CDR3 protein. The sample lists 1.5 million to 2 million distinct CDR3 sequences, around 35% occurring once. The V and J genes are TRBV9 and TRBJ2-5, with D uncertain. Source material: blood. This receptor was identified in a woman aged 30 to 39 in good health. CDR3 bases: TGTGCCAGCAGCCCTAGTGCTAGTTCGGAGACCCAGTACTTC. It codes for CASSPSASSETQYF.